Included here is one T cell receptor (beta chain) sequence, with context. This entry belongs to a study of OX40 agonist ivuxolimab in advanced cancers. Assay: immunoSEQ multiplex PCR; the TCRdb copy retains only in-frame clones and omits some. The data show roughly 40,000 clones, 70% to 90% seen once. The CDR3 length is 19 residues. Looked up from germline, CDR1 is LGHNT and CDR2 is FRNRAP. V trimming: 5 bases; J trimming: 1 base; junction bases outside the gene matches: 14. This TCR was sampled from an adult with an advanced solid tumor such as melanoma, head and neck, liver or kidney cancer. The rearrangement uses TRBV12-5 and TRBJ2-2; 9 nucleotides agree with TRBD1. Sample: CD4+ or CD8+ T cells sorted from blood, taken in a trial of the OX40 agonist ivuxolimab. CDR3: CASGHGQGLIGGNTGELFF. The CDR3 DNA reads TGTGCTAGTGGTCACGGACAGGGGTTAATTGGTGGGAACACCGGGGAGCTGTTTTTT.